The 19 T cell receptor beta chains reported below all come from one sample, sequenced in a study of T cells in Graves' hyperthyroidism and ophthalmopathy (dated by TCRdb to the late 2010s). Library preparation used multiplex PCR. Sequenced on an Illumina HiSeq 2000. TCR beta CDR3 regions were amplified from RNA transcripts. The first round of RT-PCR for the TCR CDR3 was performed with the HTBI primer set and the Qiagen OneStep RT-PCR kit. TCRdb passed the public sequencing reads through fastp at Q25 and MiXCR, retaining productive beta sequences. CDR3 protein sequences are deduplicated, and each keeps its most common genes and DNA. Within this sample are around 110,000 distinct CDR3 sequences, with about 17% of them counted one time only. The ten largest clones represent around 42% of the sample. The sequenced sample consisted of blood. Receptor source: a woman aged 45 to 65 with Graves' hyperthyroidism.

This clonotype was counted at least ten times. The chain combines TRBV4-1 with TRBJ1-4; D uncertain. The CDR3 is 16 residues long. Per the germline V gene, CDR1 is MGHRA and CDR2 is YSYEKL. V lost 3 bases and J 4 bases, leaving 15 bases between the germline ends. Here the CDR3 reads CASSHSTDGNNEKLFF. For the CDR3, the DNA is TGCGCCAGCAGCCATAGCACGGACGGAAATAATGAAAAACTGTTTTTT.

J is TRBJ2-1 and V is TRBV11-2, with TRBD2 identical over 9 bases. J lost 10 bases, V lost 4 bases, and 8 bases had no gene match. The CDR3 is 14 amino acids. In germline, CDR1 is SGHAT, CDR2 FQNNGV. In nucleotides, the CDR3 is TGTGCCAGCAGCTCCTCATTCCTAGCGGGAGAGCAGTTCTTC. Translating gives CASSSSFLAGEQFF.

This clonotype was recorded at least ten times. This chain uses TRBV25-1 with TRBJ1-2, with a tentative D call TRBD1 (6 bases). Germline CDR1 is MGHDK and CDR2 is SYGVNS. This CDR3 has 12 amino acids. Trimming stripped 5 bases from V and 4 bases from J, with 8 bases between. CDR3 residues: CASSTGFYGYTF. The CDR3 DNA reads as TGTGCCAGCAGTACAGGGTTCTATGGCTACACCTTC.

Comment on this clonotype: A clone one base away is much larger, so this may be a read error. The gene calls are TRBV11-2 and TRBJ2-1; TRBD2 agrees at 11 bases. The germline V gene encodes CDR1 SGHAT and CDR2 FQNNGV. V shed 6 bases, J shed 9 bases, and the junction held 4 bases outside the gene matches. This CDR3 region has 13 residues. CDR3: CASRTSGTSEQFF. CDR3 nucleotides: TGTGCCAGCAGGACTAGCGGGACAAGTGAGCAGTTCTTC.

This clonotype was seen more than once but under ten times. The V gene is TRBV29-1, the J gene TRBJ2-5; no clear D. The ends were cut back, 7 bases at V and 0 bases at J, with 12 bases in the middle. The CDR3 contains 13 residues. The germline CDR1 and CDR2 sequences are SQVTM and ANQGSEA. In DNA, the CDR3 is TGCAGCGCCTGGGGTCAGTACCAAGAGACCCAGTACTTC. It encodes CSAWGQYQETQYF.

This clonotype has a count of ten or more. The CDR3 region is CSARALAGDASALQETQYF. In DNA form, the CDR3 reads TGCAGTGCTAGAGCGCTAGCGGGAGATGCCTCAGCCCTCCAAGAGACCCAGTACTTC. The chain has TRBV20-1 and TRBJ2-5; 10 bases agree with TRBD2. Germline CDR1 is DFQATT and CDR2 is SNEGSKA (reference sequence). V shed 1 base, J shed 1 base, and the junction held 15 bases outside the gene matches. The CDR3 runs to 19 residues.

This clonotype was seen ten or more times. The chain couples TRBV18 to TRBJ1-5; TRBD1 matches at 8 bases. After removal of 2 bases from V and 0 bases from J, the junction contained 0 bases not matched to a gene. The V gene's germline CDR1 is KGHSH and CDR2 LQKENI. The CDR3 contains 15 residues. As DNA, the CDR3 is TGTGCCAGCTCACCAGGACAGGGTAGCAATCAGCCCCAGCATTTT. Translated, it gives CASSPGQGSNQPQHF. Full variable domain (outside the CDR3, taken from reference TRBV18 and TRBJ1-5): NAGVMQNPRHLVRRRGQEARLRCSPMKGHSHVYWYRQLPEEGLKFMVYLQKENIIDESGMPKERFSAEFPKEGPSILRIQQVVRGDSAAYFCASSPGQGSNQPQHFGDGTRLSIL.

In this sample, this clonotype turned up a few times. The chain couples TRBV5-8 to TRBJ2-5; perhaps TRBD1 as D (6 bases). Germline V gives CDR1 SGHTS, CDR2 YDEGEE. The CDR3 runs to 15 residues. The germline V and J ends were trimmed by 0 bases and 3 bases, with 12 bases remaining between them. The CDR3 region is CASSLVGTKEETQYF. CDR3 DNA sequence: TGTGCCAGCAGCTTGGTGGGGACAAAGGAAGAGACCCAGTACTTC.

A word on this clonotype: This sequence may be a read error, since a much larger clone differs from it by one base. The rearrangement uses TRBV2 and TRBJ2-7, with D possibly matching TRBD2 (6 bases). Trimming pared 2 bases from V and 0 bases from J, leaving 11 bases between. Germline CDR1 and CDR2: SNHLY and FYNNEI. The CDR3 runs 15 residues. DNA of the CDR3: TGTGCCAGCAGTGAACGGGGCGGGGTCTCCTACGAGCAGTACTTC. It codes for CASSERGGVSYEQYF.

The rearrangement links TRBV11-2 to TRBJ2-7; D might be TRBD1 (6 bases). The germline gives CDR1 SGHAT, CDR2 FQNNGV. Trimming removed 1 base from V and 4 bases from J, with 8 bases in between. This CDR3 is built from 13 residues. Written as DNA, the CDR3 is TGTGCCAGCAGCTTAGCACAGGGATACGAGCAGTACGTC. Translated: CASSLAQGYEQYV.

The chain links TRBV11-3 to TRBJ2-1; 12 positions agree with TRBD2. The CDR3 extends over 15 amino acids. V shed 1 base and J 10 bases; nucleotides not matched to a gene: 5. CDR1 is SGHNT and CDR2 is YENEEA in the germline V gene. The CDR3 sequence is CASSLASGRADEQFF. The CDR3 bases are TGTGCCAGCAGCTTAGCTAGCGGGAGGGCCGACGAGCAGTTCTTC.

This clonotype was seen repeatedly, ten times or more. The CDR3 sequence is CASRGGNTGWSEQFF. CDR3 DNA: TGTGCCAGTAGGGGGGGAAATACAGGGTGGAGTGAGCAGTTCTTC. The chain links TRBV19 to TRBJ2-1; either TRBD1 or TRBD2 may supply D (6 bases each). Trimming took 6 bases from V and 9 from J, leaving 21 bases between them. The CDR3 spans 15 residues. Looked up from germline, CDR1 is LNHDA and CDR2 is SQIVND (reference sequence).

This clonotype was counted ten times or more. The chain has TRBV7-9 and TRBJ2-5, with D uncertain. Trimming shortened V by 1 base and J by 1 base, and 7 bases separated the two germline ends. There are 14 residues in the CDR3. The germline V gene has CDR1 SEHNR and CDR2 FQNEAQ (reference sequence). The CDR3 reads CASSLEVSQETQYF. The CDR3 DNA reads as TGTGCCAGCAGCTTAGAGGTCAGCCAAGAGACCCAGTACTTC. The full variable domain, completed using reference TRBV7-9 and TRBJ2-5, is DTGVSQNPRHKITKRGQNVTFRCDPISEHNRLYWYRQTLGQGPEFLTYFQNEAQLEKSRLLSDRFSAERPKGSFSTLEIQRTEQGDSAMYLCASSLEVSQETQYFGPGTRLLVL.

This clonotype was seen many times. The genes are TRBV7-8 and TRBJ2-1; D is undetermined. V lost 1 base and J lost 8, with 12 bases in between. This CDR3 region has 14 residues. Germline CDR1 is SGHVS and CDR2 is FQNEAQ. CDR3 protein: CASSLVSGSDEQFF. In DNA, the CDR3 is TGTGCCAGCAGCTTAGTTTCCGGGTCGGATGAGCAGTTCTTC.

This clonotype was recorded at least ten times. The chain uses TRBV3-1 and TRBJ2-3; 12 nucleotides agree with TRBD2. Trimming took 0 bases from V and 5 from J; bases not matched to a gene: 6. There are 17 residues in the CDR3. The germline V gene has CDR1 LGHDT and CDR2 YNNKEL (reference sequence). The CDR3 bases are TGTGCCAGCAGCCAAGAACCTAGCGGGAGGGATGGAGATACGCAGTATTTT. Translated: CASSQEPSGRDGDTQYF.

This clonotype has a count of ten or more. The CDR3 is CASSPWTSGRALNTGELFF. The CDR3 DNA is TGTGCCAGCAGTCCCTGGACTAGCGGGAGGGCCTTAAACACCGGGGAGCTGTTTTTT. This sequence joins TRBV28 and TRBJ2-2; 15 bases line up with TRBD2. The CDR3 loop spans 19 amino acids. Germline CDR1 and CDR2: MDHEN and SYDVKM. The trim removed 5 bases at V and 2 bases at J, leaving 9 bases unmatched. The full variable domain, its missing parts supplied by reference TRBV28 and TRBJ2-2, is DVKVTQSSRYLVKRTGEKVFLECVQDMDHENMFWYRQDPGLGLRLIYFSYDVKMKEKGDIPEGYSVSREKKERFSLILESASTNQTSMYLCASSPWTSGRALNTGELFFGEGSRLTVL.

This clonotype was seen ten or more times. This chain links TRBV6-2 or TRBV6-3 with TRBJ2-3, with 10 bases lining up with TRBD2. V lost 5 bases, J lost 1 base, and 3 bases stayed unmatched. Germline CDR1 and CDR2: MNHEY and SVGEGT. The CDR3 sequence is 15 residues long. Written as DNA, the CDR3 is TGTGCCAGCAGTAAGGGGACTAGCGGCACAGATACGCAGTATTTT. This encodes CASSKGTSGTDTQYF.

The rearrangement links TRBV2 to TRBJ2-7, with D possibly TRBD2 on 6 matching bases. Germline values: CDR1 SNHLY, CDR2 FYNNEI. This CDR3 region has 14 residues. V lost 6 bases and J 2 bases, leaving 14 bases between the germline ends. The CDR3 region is CASRPGTGAYEQYF. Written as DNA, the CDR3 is TGTGCCAGCAGACCCGGGACTGGAGCCTACGAGCAGTACTTC.

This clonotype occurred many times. The CDR3 DNA reads as TGTGCCAGCAGTCCCTCGCCGGGGGGCGGCAGCTCCTACAATGAGCAGTTCTTC. Protein: CASSPSPGGGSSYNEQFF. This sequence joins TRBV28 and TRBJ2-1; perhaps TRBD2 as D (7 bases). The length of the CDR3 is 18 residues. Germline assignment: CDR1 MDHEN and CDR2 SYDVKM. V gave up 5 bases and J gave up 0 bases, with 20 bases separating them. Full variable domain (outside the CDR3, taken from reference TRBV28 and TRBJ2-1): DVKVTQSSRYLVKRTGEKVFLECVQDMDHENMFWYRQDPGLGLRLIYFSYDVKMKEKGDIPEGYSVSREKKERFSLILESASTNQTSMYLCASSPSPGGGSSYNEQFFGPGTRLTVL.